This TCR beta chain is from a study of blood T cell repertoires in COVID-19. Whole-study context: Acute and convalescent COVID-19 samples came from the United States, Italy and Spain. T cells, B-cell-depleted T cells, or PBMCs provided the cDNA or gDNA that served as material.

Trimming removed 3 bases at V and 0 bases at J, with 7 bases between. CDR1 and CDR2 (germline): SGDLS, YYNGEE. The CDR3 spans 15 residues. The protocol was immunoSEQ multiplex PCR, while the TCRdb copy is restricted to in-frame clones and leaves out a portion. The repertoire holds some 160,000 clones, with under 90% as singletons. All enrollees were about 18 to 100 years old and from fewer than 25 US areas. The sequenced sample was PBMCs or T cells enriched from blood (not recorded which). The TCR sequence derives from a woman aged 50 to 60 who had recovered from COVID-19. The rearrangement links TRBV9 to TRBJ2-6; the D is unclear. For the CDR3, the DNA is TGTGCCAGCAGCGGGAGCCTCTCTGGGGCCAACGTCCTGACTTTC. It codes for CASSGSLSGANVLTF. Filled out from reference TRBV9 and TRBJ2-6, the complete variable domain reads DSGVTQTPKHLITATGQRVTLRCSPRSGDLSVYWYQQSLDQGLQFLIQYYNGEERAKGNILERFSAQQFPDLHSELNLSSLELGDSALYFCASSGSLSGANVLTFGAGSRLTVL.